A single sample is the source of the 3 T cell receptor beta chains below, sequenced in a study of CD8 T cells in Susac syndrome. The RNA, about 0.5 to 1 ug, was put through reverse transcription using random hexamers. MiXCR, applied by TCRdb to the immunoSEQ multiplex PCR reads, yields one record per CDR3 protein. The sample gives 150,000 to 190,000 distinct CDR3 sequences, nearly 97% of which show up once; under 0.15% is in the top ten. The specimen sequenced was CD8+ T cells from PBMCs. The source of these receptors is a human donor with multiple sclerosis.

The CDR3 reads CASSPDGFFQPQHF. The DNA of the CDR3 is TGTGCCAGCAGCCCGGACGGTTTTTTCCAGCCCCAGCATTTT. The chain uses TRBV7-9 and TRBJ1-5, with no clear D. Trimming removed 5 bases at V and 7 bases at J, with 15 bases between. The CDR3 is 14 residues long. The germline CDR1 and CDR2 sequences are SEHNR and FQNEAQ (reference sequence).

The V and J genes are TRBV2 and TRBJ2-7; maybe TRBD1 (5 bases). Per germline, CDR1 SNHLY and CDR2 FYNNEI. The CDR3 is 10 residues long. V lost 9 bases and J 6 bases, leaving 9 bases between the germline ends. CDR3 DNA: TGTGCCAGAGGACAATTCGAGCAGTACGTC. Translated, it gives CARGQFEQYV.

The chain carries TRBV30 and TRBJ1-1; no firm D call. The CDR3 extends over 12 amino acids. Trimming cost V 2 bases and J 7 bases, with 11 bases left between them. The germline CDR1 and CDR2 sequences are GTSNPN and SVGIG (reference sequence). The CDR3 DNA follows: TGTGCCTGGAGTACGCTTTTCGATGAAGCTTTCTTT. Translation gives CAWSTLFDEAFF.